The rows below give T cell receptor beta chains drawn from one sample of a study of CD8 T cells in ankylosing spondylitis. A single record per CDR3 protein comes from TCRdb applying MiXCR to the 5' RACE reads. The table includes around 250,000 distinct CDR3 sequences, around a tenth detected once. The material sequenced was blood, either unsorted or a sorted T cell fraction (not recorded which). These receptor sequences come from a male donor with ankylosing spondylitis or in good health (not recorded which). CDR3s include the opening cysteine and the closing phenylalanine or tryptophan. Each record gives: D gene, V gene, J gene, clone size, CDR3 protein, CDR3 DNA. A D gene is named only where the DNA matches it firmly. Only some rows state a clone size, as once, few, many or a class for expanded clones.

d_call: NA
v_call: TRBV24-1
j_call: TRBJ2-7
clone_size: many
cdr3_aa: CATLSRGYEQYF
cdr3_nt: TGTGCCACCTTATCCCGGGGGTACGAGCAGTACTTC

d_call: TRBD1
v_call: TRBV5-4
j_call: TRBJ1-1
clone_size: NA
cdr3_aa: CASSLEGTGGTEAFF
cdr3_nt: TGTGCCAGCAGCTTGGAAGGGACAGGGGGCACTGAAGCTTTCTTT

d_call: NA
v_call: TRBV7-3
j_call: TRBJ2-3
clone_size: NA
cdr3_aa: CASSLSTGVGRDTQYF
cdr3_nt: TGTGCCAGCAGCCTCTCAACGGGAGTGGGTCGTGATACGCAGTATTTT

d_call: NA
v_call: TRBV12-3/TRBV12-4
j_call: TRBJ2-3
clone_size: many
cdr3_aa: CASRTQYTDTQYF
cdr3_nt: TGTGCCAGCAGGACTCAGTACACAGATACGCAGTATTTT

d_call: NA
v_call: TRBV29-1
j_call: TRBJ1-1
clone_size: many
cdr3_aa: CSVTTYTEAFF
cdr3_nt: TGCAGCGTAACAACGTACACTGAAGCTTTCTTT

d_call: TRBD1
v_call: TRBV7-2
j_call: TRBJ2-7
clone_size: many
cdr3_aa: CASSPQGAAHYEQYF
cdr3_nt: TGTGCCAGCAGCCCGCAGGGGGCTGCTCACTACGAGCAGTACTTC

d_call: TRBD2
v_call: TRBV5-1
j_call: TRBJ2-1
clone_size: many
cdr3_aa: CASSLVISGRLSEQFF
cdr3_nt: TGCGCCAGCAGCTTGGTAATTAGCGGGAGGTTGAGTGAGCAGTTCTTC

d_call: TRBD1
v_call: TRBV11-2
j_call: TRBJ2-1
clone_size: few
cdr3_aa: CASSTRTGTGDTEQFF
cdr3_nt: TGTGCCAGCAGCACCCGAACCGGGACAGGGGATACTGAGCAGTTCTTC

d_call: TRBD1
v_call: TRBV6-2/TRBV6-3
j_call: TRBJ2-1
clone_size: NA
cdr3_aa: CASRRQGTSEQFF
cdr3_nt: TGTGCCAGCAGAAGACAGGGTACGAGTGAGCAGTTCTTC

d_call: TRBD1
v_call: TRBV10-3
j_call: TRBJ1-2
clone_size: few
cdr3_aa: CASADGTGDIGYTF
cdr3_nt: TGTGCCTCCGCGGACGGGACAGGGGATATTGGCTACACCTTC

d_call: NA
v_call: TRBV5-6
j_call: TRBJ1-1
clone_size: many
cdr3_aa: CASSPGASEAFF
cdr3_nt: TGTGCCAGCAGCCCTGGGGCGTCTGAAGCTTTCTTT

d_call: NA
v_call: TRBV5-1
j_call: TRBJ1-1
clone_size: NA
cdr3_aa: CASRRWTRDTEAFF
cdr3_nt: TGCGCCAGCAGGAGATGGACGAGGGACACTGAAGCTTTCTTT

d_call: TRBD1
v_call: TRBV2
j_call: TRBJ1-5
clone_size: many
cdr3_aa: CASSRGQGGQPQHF
cdr3_nt: TGTGCCAGCAGCCGCGGACAGGGAGGCCAGCCCCAGCATTTT

d_call: TRBD2
v_call: TRBV3-1
j_call: TRBJ2-5
clone_size: many
cdr3_aa: CASSPTSGNQETQYF
cdr3_nt: TGTGCCAGCAGCCCCACTAGCGGAAACCAAGAGACCCAGTACTTC

d_call: NA
v_call: TRBV5-1
j_call: TRBJ2-2
clone_size: many
cdr3_aa: CASSLSDRTNTGKLFF
cdr3_nt: TGCGCCAGCAGCTTGAGCGACAGAACGAACACCGGGAAGCTGTTTTTT

d_call: NA
v_call: TRBV6-5
j_call: TRBJ1-2
clone_size: few
cdr3_aa: CASSYSGQAMGYTF
cdr3_nt: TGTGCCAGCAGTTACTCGGGGCAAGCAATGGGCTACACCTTC

d_call: NA
v_call: TRBV6-5
j_call: TRBJ1-2
clone_size: many
cdr3_aa: CASSYGRSYGYTF
cdr3_nt: TGTGCCAGCAGTTATGGCAGAAGCTATGGCTACACCTTC

d_call: TRBD2
v_call: TRBV27
j_call: TRBJ2-7
clone_size: NA
cdr3_aa: CASSLVLAGAHEQYF
cdr3_nt: TGTGCCAGCAGTTTAGTACTAGCGGGAGCCCACGAGCAGTACTTC

d_call: NA
v_call: TRBV5-5
j_call: TRBJ2-7
clone_size: many
cdr3_aa: CASSLGSDIYEQYF
cdr3_nt: TGTGCCAGCAGCTTGGGGTCGGATATCTACGAGCAGTACTTC

d_call: TRBD2
v_call: TRBV6-4
j_call: TRBJ2-3
clone_size: many
cdr3_aa: CASSDSSGGSTDTQYF
cdr3_nt: TGTGCCAGCAGTGACTCCTCGGGGGGTAGCACAGATACGCAGTATTTT

d_call: NA
v_call: TRBV6-1
j_call: TRBJ1-6
clone_size: many
cdr3_aa: CASTPGGVRRNSPLHF
cdr3_nt: TGTGCCAGCACTCCCGGGGGGGTACGGCGAAATTCACCCCTCCACTTT

d_call: TRBD2
v_call: TRBV25-1
j_call: TRBJ2-7
clone_size: NA
cdr3_aa: CASRGKRLAGVSEQYF
cdr3_nt: TGTGCCAGCAGAGGAAAAAGACTAGCGGGAGTATCCGAGCAGTACTTC

d_call: NA
v_call: TRBV10-3
j_call: TRBJ2-1
clone_size: many
cdr3_aa: CAISDLGPPNNEQFF
cdr3_nt: TGTGCCATCAGTGACTTGGGACCCCCTAACAATGAGCAGTTCTTC

d_call: NA
v_call: TRBV7-9
j_call: TRBJ1-1
clone_size: few
cdr3_aa: CASSWAGVGDMNTEAFF
cdr3_nt: TGTGCCAGCAGCTGGGCAGGGGTAGGTGACATGAACACTGAAGCTTTCTTT

d_call: TRBD1
v_call: TRBV6-1
j_call: TRBJ1-2
clone_size: few
cdr3_aa: CASSGSWTGSDGYTF
cdr3_nt: TGTGCCAGCAGTGGCTCATGGACAGGATCGGATGGCTACACCTTC

d_call: TRBD2
v_call: TRBV29-1
j_call: TRBJ2-1
clone_size: NA
cdr3_aa: CSVIPTSGRYNEQFF
cdr3_nt: TGCAGCGTCATCCCGACTAGCGGACGTTACAATGAGCAGTTCTTC

d_call: NA
v_call: TRBV11-2
j_call: TRBJ2-3
clone_size: few
cdr3_aa: CASSWEAADTQYF
cdr3_nt: TGTGCCAGCAGCTGGGAGGCCGCAGATACGCAGTATTTT

d_call: TRBD1
v_call: TRBV6-2/TRBV6-3
j_call: TRBJ2-3
clone_size: few
cdr3_aa: CASSYLRTGFDTQYF
cdr3_nt: TGTGCCAGCAGTTACCTGAGGACAGGGTTCGATACGCAGTATTTT

d_call: NA
v_call: TRBV10-3
j_call: TRBJ1-1
clone_size: NA
cdr3_aa: CAIGVRDSGTEAFF
cdr3_nt: TGTGCCATCGGAGTCCGGGACTCTGGAACTGAAGCTTTCTTT

d_call: NA
v_call: TRBV5-1
j_call: TRBJ1-1
clone_size: NA
cdr3_aa: CASSLAGATEAFF
cdr3_nt: TGCGCCAGCAGCTTGGCCGGGGCAACTGAAGCTTTCTTT

d_call: TRBD1
v_call: TRBV9
j_call: TRBJ2-7
clone_size: many
cdr3_aa: CASSQTWDSYEQYF
cdr3_nt: TGTGCCAGCAGTCAAACCTGGGACAGCTACGAGCAGTACTTC

d_call: NA
v_call: TRBV28
j_call: TRBJ2-7
clone_size: many
cdr3_aa: CASSPLLGSGSYEQYF
cdr3_nt: TGTGCCAGCAGCCCCCTGCTAGGGAGTGGGTCCTACGAGCAGTACTTC

d_call: TRBD1
v_call: TRBV5-1
j_call: TRBJ2-2
clone_size: many
cdr3_aa: CASSFNRGRDTGELFF
cdr3_nt: TGCGCCAGCAGCTTTAACAGGGGGCGCGACACCGGGGAGCTGTTTTTT